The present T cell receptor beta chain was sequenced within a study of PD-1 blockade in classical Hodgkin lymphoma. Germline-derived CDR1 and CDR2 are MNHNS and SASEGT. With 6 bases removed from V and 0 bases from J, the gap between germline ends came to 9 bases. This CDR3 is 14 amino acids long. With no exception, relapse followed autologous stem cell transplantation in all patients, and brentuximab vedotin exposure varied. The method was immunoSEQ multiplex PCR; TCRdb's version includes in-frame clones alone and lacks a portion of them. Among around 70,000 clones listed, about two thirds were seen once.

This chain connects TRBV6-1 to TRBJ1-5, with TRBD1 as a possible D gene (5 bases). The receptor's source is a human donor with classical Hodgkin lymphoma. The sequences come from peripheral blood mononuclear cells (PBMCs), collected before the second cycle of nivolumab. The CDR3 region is CASRGEFSNQPQHF. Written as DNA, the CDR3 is TGTGCCAGCAGGGGGGAGTTTAGCAATCAGCCCCAGCATTTT.